This T cell receptor (beta chain) was observed in a study of cytomegalovirus exposure and HLA in healthy donors. General study points: Cytomegalovirus-associated status was assigned to some 180 TCR beta chains. After further analysis at a later stage, 16,951 TCR beta sequences were associated with HLA alleles at 0.05 false discovery rate. Available immune exposure information was restricted to CMV serostatus only. Prediction of most subjects' HLA-A and HLA-B alleles by TCR beta sequences was reportedly accurate.

Primers: 60 Vbeta forward and 13 Jbeta reverse. Generated by immunoSEQ multiplex PCR, the TCRdb table keeps only in-frame clones and is missing some. The repertoire holds 150,000 or so clones, with over 75% as singletons. CDR1 is MGHRA, CDR2 YSYEKL, per germline. The CDR3 consists of 17 residues. V shed 0 bases and J 5 bases; nucleotides not matched to a gene: 7. Worth noting for this clone: What it binds is unknown.

V usage is TRBV4-1 and J usage is TRBJ1-6, with 7 nucleotides matching TRBD1. Material for sequencing was PBMCs. This TCR was recovered from a man aged 30 to 39 in good health and CMV-seropositive. In nucleotides, the CDR3 is TGCGCCAGCAGCCAAGAAATTGGGACAGCCAATAATTCACCCCTCCACTTT. This encodes CASSQEIGTANNSPLHF.